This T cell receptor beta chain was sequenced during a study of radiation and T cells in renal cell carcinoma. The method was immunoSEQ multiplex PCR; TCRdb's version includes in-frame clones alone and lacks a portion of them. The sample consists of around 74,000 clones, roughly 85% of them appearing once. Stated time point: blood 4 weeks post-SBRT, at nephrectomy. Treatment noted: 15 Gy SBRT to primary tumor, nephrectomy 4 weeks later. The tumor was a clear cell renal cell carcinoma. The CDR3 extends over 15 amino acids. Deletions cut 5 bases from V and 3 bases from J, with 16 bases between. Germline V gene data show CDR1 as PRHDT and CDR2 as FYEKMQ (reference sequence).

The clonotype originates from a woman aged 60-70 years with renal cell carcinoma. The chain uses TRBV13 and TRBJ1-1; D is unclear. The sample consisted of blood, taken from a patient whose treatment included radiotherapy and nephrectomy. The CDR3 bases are TGTGCCAGCAGCCACTCGGGCCCACGCGACACTGAAGCTTTCTTT. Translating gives CASSHSGPRDTEAFF.